This T cell receptor (beta chain) originates from a study of Ad26.COV2.S vaccination and SARS-CoV-2 variants. Study background: Participant was drawn from the COV1001 Ad26.COV2.S trial arm. Once or twice, 56 days apart, Ad26.COV2.S was delivered intramuscularly.

General study results and limits: Relative to placebo recipients, vaccine recipients exhibited elevated spike-specific TCR breadth.

The CDR3 totals 14 residues. Between the trimmed V and J ends, which lost 5 bases and 2 bases, there was a span of 13 bases. Germline CDR1 and CDR2: SGHTA and FQGNSA. Described treatment: around 19 received Ad26.COV2.S at low or high dose, single or two shots; roughly five received placebo; per-sample allocation not given. It was on day 63 after the first vaccine or placebo injection that samples were taken. TCRdb's table, derived via immunoSEQ multiplex PCR, lists solely in-frame clones and lacks some. Of fewer than 400,000 clones in the sample, about 91% are singletons; the top ten hold around 1.9%. As concerns this clone: Its matching antigen is unknown.

The input for sequencing was peripheral blood, taken in a trial of Ad26.COV2.S vaccine versus placebo. This receptor was identified in a person between 18 and 59 years old who received the Ad26.COV2.S COVID-19 vaccine or a placebo. J is TRBJ2-7 and V is TRBV7-2; D is possibly TRBD1 (6 bases). CDR3 region: CASSPDRFTYEQYF. CDR3 nucleotide sequence: TGTGCCAGCAGCCCTGACAGGTTTACCTACGAGCAGTACTTC.